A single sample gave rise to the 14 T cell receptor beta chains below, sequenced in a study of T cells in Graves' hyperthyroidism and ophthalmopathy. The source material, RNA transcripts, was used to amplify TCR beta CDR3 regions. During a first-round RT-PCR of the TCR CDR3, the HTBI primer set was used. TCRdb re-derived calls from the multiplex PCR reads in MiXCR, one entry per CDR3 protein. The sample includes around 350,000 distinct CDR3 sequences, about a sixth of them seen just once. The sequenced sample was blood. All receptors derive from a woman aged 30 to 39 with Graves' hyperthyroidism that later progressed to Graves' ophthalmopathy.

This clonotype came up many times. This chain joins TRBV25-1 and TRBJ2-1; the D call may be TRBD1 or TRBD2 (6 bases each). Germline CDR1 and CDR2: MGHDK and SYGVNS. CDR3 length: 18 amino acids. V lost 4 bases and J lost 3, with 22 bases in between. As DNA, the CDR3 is TGTGCCAGCAGTGGGGGGCTTTATGGGGCGGGGCTCTACAATGAGCAGTTCTTC. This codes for CASSGGLYGAGLYNEQFF.

The DNA of the CDR3 is TGTGCCAGCAGTTCTCGTTGGCGGACTCAAGAGACCCAGTACTTC. This sequence encodes CASSSRWRTQETQYF. The V and J genes are TRBV6-2 or TRBV6-3 and TRBJ2-5, with D perhaps TRBD2 (5 bases). V gave up 4 bases and J gave up 2 bases, with 14 bases separating them. Germline V gene sequence: CDR1 MNHEY, CDR2 SVGEGT. The CDR3 loop spans 15 amino acids.

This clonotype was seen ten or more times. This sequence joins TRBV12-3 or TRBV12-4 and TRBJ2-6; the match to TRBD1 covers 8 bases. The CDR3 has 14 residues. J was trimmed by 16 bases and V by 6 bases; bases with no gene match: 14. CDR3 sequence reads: CASSVAGGDLPLTF. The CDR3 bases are TGTGCCAGCAGCGTCGCAGGGGGCGATCTTCCTCTGACTTTC.

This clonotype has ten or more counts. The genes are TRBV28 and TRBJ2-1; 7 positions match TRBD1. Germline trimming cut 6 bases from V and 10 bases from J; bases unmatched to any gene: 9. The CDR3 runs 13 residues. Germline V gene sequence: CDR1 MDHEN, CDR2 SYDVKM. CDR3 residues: CASSPTGQWEQFF. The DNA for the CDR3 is TGTGCCAGCAGCCCGACAGGGCAGTGGGAGCAGTTCTTC. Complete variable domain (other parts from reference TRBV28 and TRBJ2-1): DVKVTQSSRYLVKRTGEKVFLECVQDMDHENMFWYRQDPGLGLRLIYFSYDVKMKEKGDIPEGYSVSREKKERFSLILESASTNQTSMYLCASSPTGQWEQFFGPGTRLTVL.

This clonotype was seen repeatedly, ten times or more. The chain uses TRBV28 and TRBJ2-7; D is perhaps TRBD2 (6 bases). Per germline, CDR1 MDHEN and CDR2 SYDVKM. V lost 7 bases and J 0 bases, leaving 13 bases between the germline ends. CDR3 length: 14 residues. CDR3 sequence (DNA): TGTGCCAGCAACGACGGGGGTTTCTCCTACGAGCAGTACTTC. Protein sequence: CASNDGGFSYEQYF.

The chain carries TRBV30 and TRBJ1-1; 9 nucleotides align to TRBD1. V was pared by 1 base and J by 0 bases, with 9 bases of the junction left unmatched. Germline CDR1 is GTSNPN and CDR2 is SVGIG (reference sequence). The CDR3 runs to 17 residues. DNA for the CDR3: TGTGCCTGGAGTGCCGGGACAGGGTCTTATATGAACACTGAAGCTTTCTTT. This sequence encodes CAWSAGTGSYMNTEAFF.

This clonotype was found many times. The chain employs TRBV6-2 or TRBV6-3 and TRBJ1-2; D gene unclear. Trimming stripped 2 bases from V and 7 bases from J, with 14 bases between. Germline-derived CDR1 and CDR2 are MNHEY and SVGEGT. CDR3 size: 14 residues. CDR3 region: CASSYPETVFGYTF. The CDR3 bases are TGTGCCAGCAGTTACCCGGAGACTGTTTTTGGCTACACCTTC.

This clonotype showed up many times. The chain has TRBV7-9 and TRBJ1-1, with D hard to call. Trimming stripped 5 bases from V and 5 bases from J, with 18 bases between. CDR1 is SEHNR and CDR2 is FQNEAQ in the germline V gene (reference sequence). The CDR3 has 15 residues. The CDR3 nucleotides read TGTGCCAGCAGCCCCGATTGGTACTTCGGTACTGAAGCTTTCTTT. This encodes CASSPDWYFGTEAFF.

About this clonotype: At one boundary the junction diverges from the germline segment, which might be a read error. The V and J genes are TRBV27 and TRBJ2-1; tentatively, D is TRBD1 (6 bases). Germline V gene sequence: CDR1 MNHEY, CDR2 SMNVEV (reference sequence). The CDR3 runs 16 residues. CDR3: CASSISPGETGNEQFF. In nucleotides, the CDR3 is TGTGCCAGCAGTATATCACCAGGGGAAACGGGCAATGAGCAGTTCTTC.

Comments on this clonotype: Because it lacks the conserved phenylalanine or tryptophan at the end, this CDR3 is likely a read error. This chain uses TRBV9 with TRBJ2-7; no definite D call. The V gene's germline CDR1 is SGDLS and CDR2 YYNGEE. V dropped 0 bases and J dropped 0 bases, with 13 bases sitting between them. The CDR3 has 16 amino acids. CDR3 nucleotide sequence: TGTGCCAGCAGCGTAGGTGGTGATCCGTTCTCCTACGAGCAGTACCTC. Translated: CASSVGGDPFSYEQYL.

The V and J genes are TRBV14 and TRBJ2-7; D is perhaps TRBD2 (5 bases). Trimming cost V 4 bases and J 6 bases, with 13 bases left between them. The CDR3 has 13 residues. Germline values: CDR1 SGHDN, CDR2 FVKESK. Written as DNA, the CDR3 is TGTGCCAGCAGCCCTGTGGGGAGTGGCGAGCAGTACTTC. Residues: CASSPVGSGEQYF.

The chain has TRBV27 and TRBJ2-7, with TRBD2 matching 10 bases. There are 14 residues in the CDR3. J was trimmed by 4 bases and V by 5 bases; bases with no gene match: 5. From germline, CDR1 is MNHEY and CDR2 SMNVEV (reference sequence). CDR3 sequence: CASSPSGRKYEQYV. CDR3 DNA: TGTGCCAGCAGTCCTAGCGGGAGAAAGTACGAGCAGTACGTC.

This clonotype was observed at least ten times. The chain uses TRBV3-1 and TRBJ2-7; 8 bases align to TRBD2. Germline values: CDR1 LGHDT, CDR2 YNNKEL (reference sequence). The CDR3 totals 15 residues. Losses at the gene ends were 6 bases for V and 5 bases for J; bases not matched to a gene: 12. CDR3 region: CASSPGGGRYDEQYF. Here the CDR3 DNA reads TGTGCCAGCAGTCCTGGCGGGGGGCGTTACGACGAGCAGTACTTC.

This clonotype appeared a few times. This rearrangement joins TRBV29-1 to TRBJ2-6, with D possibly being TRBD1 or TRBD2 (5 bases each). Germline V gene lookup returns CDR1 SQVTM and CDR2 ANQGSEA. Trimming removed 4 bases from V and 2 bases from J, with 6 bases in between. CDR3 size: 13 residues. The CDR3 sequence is CSVVGAGANVLTF. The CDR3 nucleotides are TGCAGCGTTGTGGGGGCTGGGGCCAACGTCCTGACTTTC. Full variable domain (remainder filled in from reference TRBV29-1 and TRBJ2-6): SAVISQKPSRDICQRGTSLTIQCQVDSQVTMMFWYRQQPGQSLTLIATANQGSEATYESGFVIDKFPISRPNLTFSTLTVSNMSPEDSSIYLCSVVGAGANVLTFGAGSRLTVL.